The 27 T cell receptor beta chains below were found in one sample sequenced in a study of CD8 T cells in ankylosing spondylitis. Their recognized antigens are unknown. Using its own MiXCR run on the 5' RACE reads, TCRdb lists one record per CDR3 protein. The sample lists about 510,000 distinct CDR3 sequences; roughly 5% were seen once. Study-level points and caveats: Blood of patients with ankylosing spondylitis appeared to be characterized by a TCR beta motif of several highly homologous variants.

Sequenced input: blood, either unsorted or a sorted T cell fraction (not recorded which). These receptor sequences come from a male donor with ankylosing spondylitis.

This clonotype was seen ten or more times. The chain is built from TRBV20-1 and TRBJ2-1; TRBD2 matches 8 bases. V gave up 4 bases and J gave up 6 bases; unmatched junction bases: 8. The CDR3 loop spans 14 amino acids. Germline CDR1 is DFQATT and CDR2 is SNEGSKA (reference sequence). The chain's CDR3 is CSATRTSPSNEQFF. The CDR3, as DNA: TGCAGTGCTACAAGGACTAGCCCTTCCAATGAGCAGTTCTTC.

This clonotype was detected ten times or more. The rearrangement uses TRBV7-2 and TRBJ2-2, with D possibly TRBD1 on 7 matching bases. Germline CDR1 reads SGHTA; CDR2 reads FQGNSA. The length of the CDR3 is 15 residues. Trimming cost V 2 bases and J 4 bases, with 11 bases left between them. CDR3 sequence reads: CASSLQGGLTGELFF. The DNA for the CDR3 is TGTGCCAGCAGCTTACAGGGGGGCCTCACCGGGGAGCTGTTTTTT.

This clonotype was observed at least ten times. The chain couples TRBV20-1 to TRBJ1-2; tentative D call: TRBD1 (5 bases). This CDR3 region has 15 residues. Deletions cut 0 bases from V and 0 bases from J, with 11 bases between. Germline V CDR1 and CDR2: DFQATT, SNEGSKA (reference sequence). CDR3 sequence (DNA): TGCAGTGCTAGAGATAGTAGGGGCTCTAACTATGGCTACACCTTC. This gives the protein CSARDSRGSNYGYTF.

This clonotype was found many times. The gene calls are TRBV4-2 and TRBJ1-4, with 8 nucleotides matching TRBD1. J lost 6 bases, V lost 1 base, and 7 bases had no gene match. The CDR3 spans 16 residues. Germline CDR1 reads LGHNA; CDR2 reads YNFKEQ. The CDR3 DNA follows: TGTGCCAGCAGCCAAGGGACAGGGCAAAAGGATGAAAAACTGTTTTTT. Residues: CASSQGTGQKDEKLFF.

The CDR3 loop is CASSHSRGGEQYF. In DNA, the CDR3 is TGTGCCAGCAGCCATAGCAGGGGAGGCGAGCAGTACTTC. The chain couples TRBV3-1 to TRBJ2-7; either TRBD1 or TRBD2 may supply D (6 bases each). CDR3 size: 13 residues. With 3 bases removed from V and 6 bases from J, the gap between germline ends came to 12 bases. Looked up from germline, CDR1 is LGHDT and CDR2 is YNNKEL (reference sequence).

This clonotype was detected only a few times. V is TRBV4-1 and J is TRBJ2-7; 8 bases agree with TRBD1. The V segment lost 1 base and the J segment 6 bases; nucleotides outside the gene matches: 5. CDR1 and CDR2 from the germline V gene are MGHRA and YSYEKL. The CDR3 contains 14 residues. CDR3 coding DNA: TGCGCCAGCAGCCAAGGGCAGGGGGCTCGCGAGCAGTACTTC. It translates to CASSQGQGAREQYF.

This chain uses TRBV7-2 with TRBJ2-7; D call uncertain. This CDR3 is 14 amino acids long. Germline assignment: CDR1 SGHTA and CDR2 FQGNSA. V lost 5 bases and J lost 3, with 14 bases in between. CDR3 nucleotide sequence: TGTGCCAGCAGCCCCCGAGTGGCAGGCTACGAGCAGTACTTC. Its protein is CASSPRVAGYEQYF.

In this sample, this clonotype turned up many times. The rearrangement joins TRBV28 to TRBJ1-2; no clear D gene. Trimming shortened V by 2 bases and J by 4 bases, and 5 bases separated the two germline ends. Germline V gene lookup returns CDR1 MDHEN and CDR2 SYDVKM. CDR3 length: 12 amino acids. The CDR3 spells CASSLRGYGYTF. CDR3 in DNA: TGTGCCAGCAGTTTACGCGGCTATGGCTACACCTTC.

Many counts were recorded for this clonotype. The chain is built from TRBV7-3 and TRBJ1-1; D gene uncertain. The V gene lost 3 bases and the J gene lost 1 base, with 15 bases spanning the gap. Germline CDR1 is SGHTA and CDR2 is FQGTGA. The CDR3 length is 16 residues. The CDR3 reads CASSFQSTGGNTEAFF. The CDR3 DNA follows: TGTGCCAGCAGCTTCCAGTCCACGGGAGGGAACACTGAAGCTTTCTTT.

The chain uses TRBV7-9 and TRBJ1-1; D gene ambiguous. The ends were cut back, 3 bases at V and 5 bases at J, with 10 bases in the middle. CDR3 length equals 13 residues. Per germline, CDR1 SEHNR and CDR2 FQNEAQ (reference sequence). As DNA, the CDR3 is TGTGCCAGCAGCTTTCAACGCCGGACTGAAGCTTTCTTT. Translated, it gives CASSFQRRTEAFF.

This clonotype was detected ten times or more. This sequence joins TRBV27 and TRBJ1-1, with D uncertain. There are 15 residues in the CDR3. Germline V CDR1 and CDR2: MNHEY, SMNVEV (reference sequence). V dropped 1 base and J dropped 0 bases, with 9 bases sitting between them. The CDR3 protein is CASSLWWTMNTEAFF. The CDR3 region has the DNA TGTGCCAGCAGTTTATGGTGGACTATGAACACTGAAGCTTTCTTT.

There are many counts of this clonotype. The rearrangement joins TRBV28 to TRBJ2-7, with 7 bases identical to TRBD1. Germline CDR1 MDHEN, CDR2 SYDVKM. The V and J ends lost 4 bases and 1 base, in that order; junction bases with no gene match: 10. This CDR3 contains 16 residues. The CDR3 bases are TGTGCCAGCAGTTGGACCTTCCGGGACAGATCCTACGAGCAGTACTTC. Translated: CASSWTFRDRSYEQYF.

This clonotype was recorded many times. The chain's CDR3 is CASSFRIQGFYGYTF. DNA of the CDR3: TGTGCCAGCAGCTTCCGGATTCAGGGGTTCTATGGCTACACCTTC. This sequence joins TRBV7-2 and TRBJ1-2; D is perhaps TRBD1 (6 bases). This CDR3 has 15 amino acids. Trimming removed 3 bases from V and 4 bases from J, with 15 bases in between. In germline, CDR1 is SGHTA, CDR2 FQGNSA. Based on the CDR3 plus reference TRBV7-2 and TRBJ1-2, the full variable domain is GAGVSQSPSNKVTEKGKDVELRCDPISGHTALYWYRQSLGQGLEFLIYFQGNSAPDKSGLPSDRFSAERTGGSVSTLTIQRTQQEDSAVYLCASSFRIQGFYGYTFGSGTRLTVV.

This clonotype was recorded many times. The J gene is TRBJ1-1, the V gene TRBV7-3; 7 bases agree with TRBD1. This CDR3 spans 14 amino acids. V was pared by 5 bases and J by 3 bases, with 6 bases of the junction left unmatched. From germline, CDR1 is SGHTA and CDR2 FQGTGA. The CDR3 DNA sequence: TGTGCCAGCAGCCCACAGGGGCCCCACACTGAAGCTTTCTTT. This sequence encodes CASSPQGPHTEAFF. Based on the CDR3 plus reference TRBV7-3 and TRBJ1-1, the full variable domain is GAGVSQTPSNKVTEKGKYVELRCDPISGHTALYWYRQSLGQGPEFLIYFQGTGAADDSGLPNDRFFAVRPEGSVSTLKIQRTERGDSAVYLCASSPQGPHTEAFFGQGTRLTVV.

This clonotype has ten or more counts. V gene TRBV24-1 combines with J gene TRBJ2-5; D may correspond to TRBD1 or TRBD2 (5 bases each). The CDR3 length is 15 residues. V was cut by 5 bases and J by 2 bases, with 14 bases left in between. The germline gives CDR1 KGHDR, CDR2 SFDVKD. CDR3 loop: CATSGDWDHQETQYF. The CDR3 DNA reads TGTGCCACCAGTGGGGATTGGGACCATCAAGAGACCCAGTACTTC.

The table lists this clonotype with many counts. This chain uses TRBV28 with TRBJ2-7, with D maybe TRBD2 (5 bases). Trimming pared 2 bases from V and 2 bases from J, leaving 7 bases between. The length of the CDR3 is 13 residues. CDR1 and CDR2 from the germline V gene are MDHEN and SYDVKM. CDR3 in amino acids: CASSLTGTYEQYF. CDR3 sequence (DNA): TGTGCCAGCAGTTTAACCGGGACCTACGAGCAGTACTTC.

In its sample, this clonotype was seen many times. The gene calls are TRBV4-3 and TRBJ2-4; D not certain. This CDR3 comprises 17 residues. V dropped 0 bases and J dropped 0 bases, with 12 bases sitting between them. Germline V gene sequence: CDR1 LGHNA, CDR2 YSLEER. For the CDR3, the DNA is TGCGCCAGCAGCCAAGATGTCCTCGGGCTAGCCAAAAACATTCAGTACTTC. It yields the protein CASSQDVLGLAKNIQYF.

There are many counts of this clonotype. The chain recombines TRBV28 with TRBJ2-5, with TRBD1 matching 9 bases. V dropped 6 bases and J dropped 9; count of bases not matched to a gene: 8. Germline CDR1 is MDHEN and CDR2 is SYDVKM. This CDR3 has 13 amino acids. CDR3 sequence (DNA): TGTGCCAGCAGAGCCGGACAGGGGAAGGCCCAGTACTTC. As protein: CASRAGQGKAQYF.

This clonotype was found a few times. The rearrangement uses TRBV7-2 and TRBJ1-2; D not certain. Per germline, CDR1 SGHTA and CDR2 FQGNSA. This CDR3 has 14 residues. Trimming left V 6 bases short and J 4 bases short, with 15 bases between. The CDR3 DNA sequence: TGTGCCAGCAGTCCTGCTTCCCGGGGCTATGGCTACACCTTC. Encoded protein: CASSPASRGYGYTF.

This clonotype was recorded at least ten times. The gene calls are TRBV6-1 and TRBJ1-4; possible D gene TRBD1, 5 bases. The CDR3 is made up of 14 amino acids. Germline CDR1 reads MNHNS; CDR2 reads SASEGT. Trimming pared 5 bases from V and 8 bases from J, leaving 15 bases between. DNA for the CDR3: TGTGCCAGCAGTAGTCAGGGTGCTGGAGAAAAACTGTTTTTT. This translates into CASSSQGAGEKLFF.

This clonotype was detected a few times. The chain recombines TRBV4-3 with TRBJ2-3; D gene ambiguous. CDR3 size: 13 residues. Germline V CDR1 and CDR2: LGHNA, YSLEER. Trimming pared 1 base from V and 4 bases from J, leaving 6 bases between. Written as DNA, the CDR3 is TGCGCCAGCAGCCAAGGCACGTCAGATACGCAGTATTTT. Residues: CASSQGTSDTQYF.

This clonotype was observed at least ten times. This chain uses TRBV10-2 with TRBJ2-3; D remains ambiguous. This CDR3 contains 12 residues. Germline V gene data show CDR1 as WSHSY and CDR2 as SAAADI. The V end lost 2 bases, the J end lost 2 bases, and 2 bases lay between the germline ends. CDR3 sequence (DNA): TGCGCCAGCAGTGAGGTCACAGATACGCAGTATTTT. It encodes CASSEVTDTQYF.

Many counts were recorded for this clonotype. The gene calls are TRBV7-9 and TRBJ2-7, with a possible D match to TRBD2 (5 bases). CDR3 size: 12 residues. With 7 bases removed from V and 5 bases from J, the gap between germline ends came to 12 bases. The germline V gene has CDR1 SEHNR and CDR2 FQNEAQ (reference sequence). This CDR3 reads CASTTLGHEQYF. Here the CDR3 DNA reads TGTGCCAGCACCACACTAGGGCACGAGCAGTACTTC.

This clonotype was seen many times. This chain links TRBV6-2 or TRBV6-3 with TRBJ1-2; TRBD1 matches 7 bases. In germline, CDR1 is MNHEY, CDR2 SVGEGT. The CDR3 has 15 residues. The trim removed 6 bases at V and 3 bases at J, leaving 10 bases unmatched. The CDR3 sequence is CASSPDRPFHYGYTF. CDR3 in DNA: TGTGCCAGCAGCCCGGACAGGCCTTTTCACTATGGCTACACCTTC.

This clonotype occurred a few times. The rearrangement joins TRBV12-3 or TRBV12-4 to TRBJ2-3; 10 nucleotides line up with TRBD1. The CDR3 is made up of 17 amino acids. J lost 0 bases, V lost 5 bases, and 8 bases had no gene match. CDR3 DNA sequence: TGTGCCAGCAGTCCCGACAGGGGGCGAGCTAGCACAGATACGCAGTATTTT. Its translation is CASSPDRGRASTDTQYF.

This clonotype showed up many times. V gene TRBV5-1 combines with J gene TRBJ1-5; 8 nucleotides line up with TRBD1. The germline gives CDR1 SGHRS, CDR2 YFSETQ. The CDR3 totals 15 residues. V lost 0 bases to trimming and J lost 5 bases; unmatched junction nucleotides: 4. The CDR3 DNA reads TGCGCCAGCAGCTTGGAAGGGGACAGGTATCAGCCCCAGCATTTT. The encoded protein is CASSLEGDRYQPQHF.

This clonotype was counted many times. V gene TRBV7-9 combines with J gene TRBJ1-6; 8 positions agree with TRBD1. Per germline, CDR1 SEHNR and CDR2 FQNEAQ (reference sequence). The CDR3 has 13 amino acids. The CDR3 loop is CALKDRENSPLHF. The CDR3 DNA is TGTGCTCTTAAGGACAGGGAGAATTCACCCCTCCACTTT.